The following is a T cell receptor beta chain sequence with its context. The antigen is unknown. The data were produced by immunoSEQ multiplex PCR, yet TCRdb's version contains in-frame clones alone and is incomplete. Of some 690,000 clones listed, 90% are singletons. The data originate from a study of shared clonotypes between healthy human individuals. Study findings and constraints: Among several donors, approximately 5.4% of naive CD4 clonotypes were found in common. Sequencing depth was expected to influence donor clonotype sharing. In this cohort, only blood was sampled, and tissue repertoires likely differ.

The CDR3 covers 14 residues. Germline loops: CDR1 SGHVS, CDR2 FNYEAQ. The V and J ends lost 5 bases and 9 bases respectively, with 20 bases between them. Sequencing used memory CD8+ T cells from PBMCs. Subset described: CD45RO+ cells pooled with CCR7-negative TemRA cells. This TCR was sampled from a man aged 18 to 35 in good health. Some clones in this sample may be carry-over from other donors' samples. The chain joins TRBV7-6 to TRBJ2-7; D tentatively fits TRBD1 or TRBD2 (5 bases each). The CDR3 bases are TGTGCCAGCAGCCGGGAACTAGGGACCCCTCTGCAGTACTTC. Translation gives CASSRELGTPLQYF.